The text below deals with one T cell receptor (beta chain). These data belong to a study of patients and donors after allogeneic stem cell transplantation. V was cut by 4 bases and J by 0 bases, with 18 bases left in between. CDR1 and CDR2 from the germline V gene are LGHNA and YSLEER. The CDR3 runs to 17 residues. Using its own MiXCR run on the RT-PCR reads, TCRdb lists one record per CDR3 protein. The table has about 400,000 distinct CDR3 sequences, 16% seen once. The material sequenced was blood, either unsorted or a sorted T cell fraction (not recorded which). This sequence originates from a human donor who was either an allogeneic HSCT recipient or a stem cell or donor lymphocyte infusion donor (not recorded which). It is not recorded whose cells these are; they may come from a transplant donor. This chain uses TRBV4-3 with TRBJ1-1; the D is unclear. The CDR3 coding sequence is TGCGCCAGCAGCCCGGCCGCACGGGGAAGCATGAACACTGAAGCTTTCTTT. It is translated as CASSPAARGSMNTEAFF.